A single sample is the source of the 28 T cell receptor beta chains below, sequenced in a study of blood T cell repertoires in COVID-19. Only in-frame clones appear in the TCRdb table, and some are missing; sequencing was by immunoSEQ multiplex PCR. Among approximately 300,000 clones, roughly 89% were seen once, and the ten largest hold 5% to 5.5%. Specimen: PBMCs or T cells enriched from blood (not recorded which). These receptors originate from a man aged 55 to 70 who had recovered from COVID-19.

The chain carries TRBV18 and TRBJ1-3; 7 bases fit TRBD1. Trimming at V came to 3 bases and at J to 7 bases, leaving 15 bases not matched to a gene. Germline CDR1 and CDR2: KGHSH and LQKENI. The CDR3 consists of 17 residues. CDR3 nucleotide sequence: TGTGCCAGCTCACCGCAACGGGACAGCTCCCGAGGGAACACCATATATTTT. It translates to CASSPQRDSSRGNTIYF.

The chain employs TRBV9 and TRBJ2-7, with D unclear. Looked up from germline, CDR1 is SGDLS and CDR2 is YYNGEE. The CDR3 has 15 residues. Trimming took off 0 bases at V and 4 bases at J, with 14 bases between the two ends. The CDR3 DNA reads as TGTGCCAGCAGCGTAGCTCACAGCCCCGTGTACGAGCAGTACTTC. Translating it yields CASSVAHSPVYEQYF.

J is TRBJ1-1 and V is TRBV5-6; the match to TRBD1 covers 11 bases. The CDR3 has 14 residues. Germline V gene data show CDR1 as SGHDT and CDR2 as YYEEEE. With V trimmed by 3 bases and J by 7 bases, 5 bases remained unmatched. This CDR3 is CASSWDRGYGEAFF. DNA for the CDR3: TGTGCCAGCAGCTGGGACAGGGGGTACGGTGAAGCTTTCTTT.

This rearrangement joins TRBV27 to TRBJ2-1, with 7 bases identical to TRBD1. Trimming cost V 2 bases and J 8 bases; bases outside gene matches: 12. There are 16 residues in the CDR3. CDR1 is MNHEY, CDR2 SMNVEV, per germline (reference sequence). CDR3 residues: CASSLLGTDGRHEQFF. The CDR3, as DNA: TGTGCCAGCAGTTTACTCGGGACAGATGGGCGCCATGAGCAGTTCTTC.

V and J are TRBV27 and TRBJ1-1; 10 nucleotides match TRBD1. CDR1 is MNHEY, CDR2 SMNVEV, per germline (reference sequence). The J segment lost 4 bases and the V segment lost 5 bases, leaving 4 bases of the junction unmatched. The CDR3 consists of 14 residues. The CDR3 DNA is TGTGCCAGCAGTCGGACAGGGGGGGGCACTGAAGCTTTCTTT. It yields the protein CASSRTGGGTEAFF.

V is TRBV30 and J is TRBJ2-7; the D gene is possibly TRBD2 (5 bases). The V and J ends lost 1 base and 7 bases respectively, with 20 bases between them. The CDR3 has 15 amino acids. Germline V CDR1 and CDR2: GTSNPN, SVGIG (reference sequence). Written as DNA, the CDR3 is TGTGCCTGGAGTGAAGGGAGAACTCTTTATGAGGAGCAGTACTTC. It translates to CAWSEGRTLYEEQYF.

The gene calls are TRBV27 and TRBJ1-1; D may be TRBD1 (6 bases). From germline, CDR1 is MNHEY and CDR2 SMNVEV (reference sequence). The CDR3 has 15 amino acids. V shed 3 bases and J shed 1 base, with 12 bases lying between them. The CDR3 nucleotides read TGTGCCAGCAGTTTCTTCCACAGGGAGAACACTGAAGCTTTCTTT. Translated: CASSFFHRENTEAFF.

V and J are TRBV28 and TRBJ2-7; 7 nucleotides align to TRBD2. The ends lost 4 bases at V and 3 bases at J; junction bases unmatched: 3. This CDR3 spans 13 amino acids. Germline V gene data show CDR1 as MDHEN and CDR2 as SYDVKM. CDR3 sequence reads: CASSWTSIYEQYF. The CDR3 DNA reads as TGTGCCAGCAGTTGGACTAGTATCTACGAGCAGTACTTC.

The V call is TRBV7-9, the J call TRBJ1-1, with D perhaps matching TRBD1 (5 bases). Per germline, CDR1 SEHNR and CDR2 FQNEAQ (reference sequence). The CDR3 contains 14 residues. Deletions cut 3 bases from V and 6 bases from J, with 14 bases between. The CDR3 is CASSFWEVGAEAFF. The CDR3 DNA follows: TGTGCCAGCAGCTTTTGGGAGGTGGGGGCTGAAGCTTTCTTT.

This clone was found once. The CDR3 protein is CASSPRQGVNTEAFF. CDR3 DNA sequence: TGTGCCAGCAGCCCCCGACAGGGAGTGAACACTGAAGCTTTCTTT. The rearrangement uses TRBV7-6 and TRBJ1-1; TRBD1 aligns across 7 bases. J was trimmed by 0 bases and V by 5 bases; bases with no gene match: 6. The CDR3 is 15 amino acids. CDR1 is SGHVS, CDR2 FNYEAQ, per germline.

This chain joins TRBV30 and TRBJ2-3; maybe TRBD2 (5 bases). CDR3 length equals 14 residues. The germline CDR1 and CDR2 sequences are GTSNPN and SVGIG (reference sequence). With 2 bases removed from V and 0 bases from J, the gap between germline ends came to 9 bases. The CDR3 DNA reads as TGTGCCTGGAGTATCGGCGGGAGCACAGATACGCAGTATTTT. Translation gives CAWSIGGSTDTQYF.

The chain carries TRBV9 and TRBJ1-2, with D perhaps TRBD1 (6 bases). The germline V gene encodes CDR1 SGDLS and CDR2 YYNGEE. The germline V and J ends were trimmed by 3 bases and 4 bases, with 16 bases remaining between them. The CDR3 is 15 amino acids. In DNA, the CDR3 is TGTGCCAGCAGCGCTCGACAGGATATGGCCTATGGCTACACCTTC. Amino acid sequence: CASSARQDMAYGYTF.

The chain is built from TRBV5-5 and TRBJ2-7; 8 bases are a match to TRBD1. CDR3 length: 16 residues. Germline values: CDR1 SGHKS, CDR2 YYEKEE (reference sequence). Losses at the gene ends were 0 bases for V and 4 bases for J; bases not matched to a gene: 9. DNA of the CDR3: TGTGCCAGCAGCTTGGCCCTCGCAGGGGGCTCGTACGAGCAGTACTTC. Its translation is CASSLALAGGSYEQYF.

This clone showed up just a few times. CDR3: CASSPREKLFF. CDR3 coding DNA: TGTGCCAGCAGCCCCCGGGAAAAACTGTTTTTT. This chain joins TRBV2 and TRBJ1-4; no clear D gene. The V end was cut by 6 bases, the J end by 8 bases, with 7 bases between. Germline V gene lookup returns CDR1 SNHLY and CDR2 FYNNEI. The CDR3 extends over 11 amino acids.

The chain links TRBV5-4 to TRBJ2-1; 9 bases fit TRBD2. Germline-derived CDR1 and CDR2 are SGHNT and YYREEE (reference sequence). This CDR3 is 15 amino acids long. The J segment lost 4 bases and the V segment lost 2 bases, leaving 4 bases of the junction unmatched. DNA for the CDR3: TGTGCCAGCAGCTTCGGCGGGAGGGCTTACAATGAGCAGTTCTTC. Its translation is CASSFGGRAYNEQFF. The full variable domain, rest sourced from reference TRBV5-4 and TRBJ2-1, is ETGVTQSPTHLIKTRGQQVTLRCSSQSGHNTVSWYQQALGQGPQFIFQYYREEENGRGNFPPRFSGLQFPNYSSELNVNALELDDSALYLCASSFGGRAYNEQFFGPGTRLTVL.

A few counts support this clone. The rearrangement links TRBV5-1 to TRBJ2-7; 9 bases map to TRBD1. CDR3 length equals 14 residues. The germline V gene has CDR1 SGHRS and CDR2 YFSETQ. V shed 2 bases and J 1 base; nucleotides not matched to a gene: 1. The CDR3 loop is CASSLQGASYEQYF. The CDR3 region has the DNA TGCGCCAGCAGCTTACAGGGGGCATCCTACGAGCAGTACTTC.

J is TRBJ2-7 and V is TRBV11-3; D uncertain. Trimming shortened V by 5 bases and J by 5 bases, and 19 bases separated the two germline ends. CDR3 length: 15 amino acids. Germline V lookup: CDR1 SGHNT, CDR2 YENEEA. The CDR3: CASSVGATGVHEQYF. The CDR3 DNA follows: TGTGCCAGCAGCGTAGGAGCTACCGGTGTCCACGAGCAGTACTTC.

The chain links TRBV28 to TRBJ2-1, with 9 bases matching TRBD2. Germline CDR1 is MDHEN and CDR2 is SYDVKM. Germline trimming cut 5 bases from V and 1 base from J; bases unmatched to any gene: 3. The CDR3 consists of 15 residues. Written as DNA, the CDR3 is TGTGCCAGCAGTCTAGCGGGGTGGTCCTACAATGAGCAGTTCTTC. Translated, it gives CASSLAGWSYNEQFF.

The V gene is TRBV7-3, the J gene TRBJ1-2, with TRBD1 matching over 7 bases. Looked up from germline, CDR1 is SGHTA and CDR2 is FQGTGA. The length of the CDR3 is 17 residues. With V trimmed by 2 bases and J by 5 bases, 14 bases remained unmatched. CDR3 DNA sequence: TGTGCCAGCAGCTTACGGGGCACCCCAGGGGGGTTATATGGCTACACCTTC. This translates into CASSLRGTPGGLYGYTF.

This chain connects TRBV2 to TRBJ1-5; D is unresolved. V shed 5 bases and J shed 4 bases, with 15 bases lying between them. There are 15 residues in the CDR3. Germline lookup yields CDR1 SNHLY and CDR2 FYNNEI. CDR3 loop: CASSIDRDPNQPQHF. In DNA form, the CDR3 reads TGTGCCAGCAGTATAGACCGGGATCCTAATCAGCCCCAGCATTTT.

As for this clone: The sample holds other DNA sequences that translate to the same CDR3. For the CDR3, the DNA is TGTGCCAGCAGCGTAGGCACAGGGGAGCAGTACTTC. Translated: CASSVGTGEQYF. The chain has TRBV9 and TRBJ2-7; possibly TRBD1 for D (6 bases). Trimming stripped 0 bases from V and 7 bases from J, with 8 bases between. The CDR3 sequence is 12 residues long. The germline V gene encodes CDR1 SGDLS and CDR2 YYNGEE.

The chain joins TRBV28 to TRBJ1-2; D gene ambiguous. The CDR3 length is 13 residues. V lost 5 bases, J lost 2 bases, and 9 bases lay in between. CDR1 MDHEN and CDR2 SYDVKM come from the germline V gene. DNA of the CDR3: TGTGCCAGCAGTCCGACACTCAACTATGGCTACACCTTC. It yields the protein CASSPTLNYGYTF.

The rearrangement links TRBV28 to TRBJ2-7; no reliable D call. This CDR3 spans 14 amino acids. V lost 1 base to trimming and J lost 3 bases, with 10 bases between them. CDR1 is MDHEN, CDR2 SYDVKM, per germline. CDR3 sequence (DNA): TGTGCCAGCAGTTTATTTGGCAGGAACTACGAGCAGTACTTC. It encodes CASSLFGRNYEQYF.

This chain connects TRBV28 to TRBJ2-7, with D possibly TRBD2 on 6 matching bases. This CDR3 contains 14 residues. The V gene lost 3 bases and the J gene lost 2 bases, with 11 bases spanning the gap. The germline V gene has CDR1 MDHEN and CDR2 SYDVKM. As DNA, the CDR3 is TGTGCCAGCAGTTTTAGTGTAGCGGCCTACGAGCAGTACTTC. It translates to CASSFSVAAYEQYF.

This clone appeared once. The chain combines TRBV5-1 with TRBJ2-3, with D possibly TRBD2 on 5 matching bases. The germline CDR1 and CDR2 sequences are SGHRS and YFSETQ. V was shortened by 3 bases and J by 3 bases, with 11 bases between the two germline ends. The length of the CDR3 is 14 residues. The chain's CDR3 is CASSSPGLTDTQYF. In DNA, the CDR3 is TGCGCCAGCAGCTCCCCTGGACTTACAGATACGCAGTATTTT.

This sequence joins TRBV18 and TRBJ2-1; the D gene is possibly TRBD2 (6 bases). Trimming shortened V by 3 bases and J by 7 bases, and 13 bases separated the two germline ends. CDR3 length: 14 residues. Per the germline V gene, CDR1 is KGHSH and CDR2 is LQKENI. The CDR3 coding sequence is TGTGCCAGCTCACCGACCCAAGGGAGGAATGAGCAGTTCTTC. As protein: CASSPTQGRNEQFF.

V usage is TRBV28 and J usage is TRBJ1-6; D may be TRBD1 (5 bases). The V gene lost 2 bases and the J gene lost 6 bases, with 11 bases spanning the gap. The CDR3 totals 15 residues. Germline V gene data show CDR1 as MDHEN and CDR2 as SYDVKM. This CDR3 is CASSLRGLGNSPLHF. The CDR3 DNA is TGTGCCAGCAGTTTACGGGGGTTGGGTAATTCACCCCTCCACTTT.

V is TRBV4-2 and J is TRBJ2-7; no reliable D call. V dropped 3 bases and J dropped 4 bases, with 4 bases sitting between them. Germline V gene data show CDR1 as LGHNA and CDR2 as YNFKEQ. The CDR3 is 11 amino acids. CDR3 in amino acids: CASSQAYEQYF. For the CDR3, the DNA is TGTGCCAGCAGCCAGGCATACGAGCAGTACTTC.